This T cell receptor beta chain was captured by sequencing in a study of blood T cell repertoires in COVID-19. Study overall: Samples representing acute and convalescent COVID-19 were sourced from the United States, Italy and Spain.

V shed 6 bases and J shed 4 bases, with 13 bases lying between them. CDR3 length: 15 residues. Germline values: CDR1 LNHDA, CDR2 SQIVND (reference sequence). Source study methods: Estimated nucleated cell counts came from reference gene primer amplification. Repertoires were generated with immunoSEQ multiplex PCR, while TCRdb's copy carries only in-frame clones and drops some. V and J calls and clone size come straight from that table; D and trimming were deduced from the DNA. The table lists 200,000 or so clones, roughly 84% of them singletons. The receptor was isolated from a man aged 35-49 years who had recovered from COVID-19. The specimen was PBMCs or T cells enriched from blood (not recorded which). This chain connects TRBV19 to TRBJ2-6, with D hard to call. For the CDR3, the DNA is TGTGCCAGTAGCTTATCAGGATTCGGGGCCAACGTCCTGACTTTC. Amino acids: CASSLSGFGANVLTF.